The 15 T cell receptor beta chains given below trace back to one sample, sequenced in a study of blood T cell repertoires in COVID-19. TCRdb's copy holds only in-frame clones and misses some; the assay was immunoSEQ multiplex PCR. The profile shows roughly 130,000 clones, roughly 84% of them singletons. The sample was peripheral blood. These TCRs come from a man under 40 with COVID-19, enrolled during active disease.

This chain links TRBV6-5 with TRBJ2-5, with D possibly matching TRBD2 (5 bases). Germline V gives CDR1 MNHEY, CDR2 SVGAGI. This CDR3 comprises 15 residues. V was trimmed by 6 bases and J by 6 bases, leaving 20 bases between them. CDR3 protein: CASRTRSGDLQTQYF. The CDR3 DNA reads TGTGCCAGCAGAACAAGGTCCGGGGATCTACAGACCCAGTACTTC.

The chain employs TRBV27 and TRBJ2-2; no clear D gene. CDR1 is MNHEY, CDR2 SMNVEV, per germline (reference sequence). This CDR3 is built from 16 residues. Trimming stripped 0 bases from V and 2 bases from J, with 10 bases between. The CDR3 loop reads CASSLSGTANTGELFF. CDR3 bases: TGTGCCAGCAGTTTATCTGGTACAGCTAACACCGGGGAGCTGTTTTTT.

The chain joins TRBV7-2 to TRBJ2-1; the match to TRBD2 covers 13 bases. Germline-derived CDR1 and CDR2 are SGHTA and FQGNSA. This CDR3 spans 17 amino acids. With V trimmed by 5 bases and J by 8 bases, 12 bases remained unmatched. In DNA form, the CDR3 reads TGTGCCAGCAGCGTCTCCTGGACTAGCGGGAGTCGGGATGAGCAGTTCTTC. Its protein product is CASSVSWTSGSRDEQFF.

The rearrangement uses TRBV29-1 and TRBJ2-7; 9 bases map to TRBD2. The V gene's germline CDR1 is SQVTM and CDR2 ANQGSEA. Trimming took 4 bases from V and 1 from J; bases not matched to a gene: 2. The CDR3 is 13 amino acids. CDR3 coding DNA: TGCAGCGTTGTACTAGCGGGTTCCTACGAGCAGTACTTC. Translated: CSVVLAGSYEQYF.

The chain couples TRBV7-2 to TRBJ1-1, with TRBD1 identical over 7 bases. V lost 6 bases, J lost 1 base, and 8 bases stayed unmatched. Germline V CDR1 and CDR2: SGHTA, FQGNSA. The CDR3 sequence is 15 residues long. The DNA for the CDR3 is TGTGCCAGCAGGAGAGCCGGGACAGAGAACACTGAAGCTTTCTTT. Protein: CASRRAGTENTEAFF.

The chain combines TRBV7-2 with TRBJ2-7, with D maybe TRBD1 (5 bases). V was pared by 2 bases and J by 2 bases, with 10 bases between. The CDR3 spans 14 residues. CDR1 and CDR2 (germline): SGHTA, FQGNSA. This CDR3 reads CASSLNRIAYEQYF. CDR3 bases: TGTGCCAGCAGCTTAAACAGGATAGCCTACGAGCAGTACTTC.

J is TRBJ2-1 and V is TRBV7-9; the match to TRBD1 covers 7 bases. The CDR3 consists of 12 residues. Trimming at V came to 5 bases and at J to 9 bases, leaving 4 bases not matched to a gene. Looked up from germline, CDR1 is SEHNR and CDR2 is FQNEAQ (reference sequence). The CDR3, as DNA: TGTGCCAGCAGCCTACAGGGGATTGAGCAGTTCTTC. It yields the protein CASSLQGIEQFF.

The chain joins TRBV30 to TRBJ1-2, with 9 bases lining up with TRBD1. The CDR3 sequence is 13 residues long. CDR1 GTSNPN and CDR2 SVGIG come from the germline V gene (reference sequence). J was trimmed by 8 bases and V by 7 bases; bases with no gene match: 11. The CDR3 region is CASNSGTGLGYTF. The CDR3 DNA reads TGTGCCTCCAACTCCGGGACAGGGCTCGGCTACACCTTC.

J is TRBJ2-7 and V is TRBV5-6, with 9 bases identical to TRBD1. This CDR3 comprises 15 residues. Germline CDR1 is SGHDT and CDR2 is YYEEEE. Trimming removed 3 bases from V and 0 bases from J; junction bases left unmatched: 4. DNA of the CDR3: TGTGCCAGCAGCTCGGACAGGGGCCGCTCCTACGAGCAGTACTTC. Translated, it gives CASSSDRGRSYEQYF.

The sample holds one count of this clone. The CDR3 region is CASSYSDRAPYGYTF. In DNA form, the CDR3 reads TGTGCCAGCAGTTACTCAGACAGGGCGCCTTATGGCTACACCTTC. The rearrangement links TRBV6-5 to TRBJ1-2, with 7 bases fitting TRBD1. Trimming took 0 bases from V and 5 from J; bases not matched to a gene: 6. The V gene's germline CDR1 is MNHEY and CDR2 SVGAGI. This CDR3 comprises 15 residues.

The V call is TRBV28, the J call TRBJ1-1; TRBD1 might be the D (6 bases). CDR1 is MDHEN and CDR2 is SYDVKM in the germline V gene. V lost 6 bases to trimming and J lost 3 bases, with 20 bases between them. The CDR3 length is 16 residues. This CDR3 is CASSLDRFFRDTEAFF. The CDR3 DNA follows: TGTGCCAGCAGCCTAGACAGGTTCTTCAGGGACACTGAAGCTTTCTTT.

CDR3 residues: CASSRTGEKETQYF. The CDR3 region has the DNA TGTGCCAGCAGCAGGACAGGCGAGAAAGAGACCCAGTACTTC. V usage is TRBV5-4 and J usage is TRBJ2-5; TRBD1 matches 7 bases. The CDR3 is made up of 14 amino acids. Unmatched junction bases numbered 6, after V lost 4 bases and J lost 3 bases. Germline-derived CDR1 and CDR2 are SGHNT and YYREEE (reference sequence).

The CDR3 protein is CASSLAKNLYGYTF. The CDR3 DNA is TGTGCCAGCAGTTTAGCGAAGAACCTCTATGGCTACACCTTC. This chain uses TRBV28 with TRBJ1-2; D unclear. Trimming took off 2 bases at V and 4 bases at J, with 11 bases between the two ends. The length of the CDR3 is 14 residues. Germline CDR1 is MDHEN and CDR2 is SYDVKM.

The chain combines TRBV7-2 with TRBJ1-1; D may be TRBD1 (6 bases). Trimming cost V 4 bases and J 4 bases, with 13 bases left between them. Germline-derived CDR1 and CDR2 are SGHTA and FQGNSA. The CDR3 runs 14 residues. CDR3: CASSWGGEATEAFF. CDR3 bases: TGTGCCAGCAGCTGGGGGGGCGAGGCCACTGAAGCTTTCTTT.

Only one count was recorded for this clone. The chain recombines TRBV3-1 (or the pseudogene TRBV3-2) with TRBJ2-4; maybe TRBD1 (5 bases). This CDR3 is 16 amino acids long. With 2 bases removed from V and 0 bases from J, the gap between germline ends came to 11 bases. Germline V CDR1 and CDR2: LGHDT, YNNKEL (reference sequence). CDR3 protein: CASSQRGSLAKNIQYF. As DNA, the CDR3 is TGTGCCAGCAGCCAAAGGGGAAGTTTAGCCAAAAACATTCAGTACTTC.